These 6 T cell receptor beta chains came from one sample sequenced in a study of identical twins. TCRdb ran MiXCR on the 5' RACE reads and lists one entry per CDR3 protein. The sample includes more than 1.5 million distinct CDR3 sequences, around 33% of them seen just once. Material: cord blood. These receptors were taken from a newborn girl in good health.

In its sample, this clonotype was seen once. The V call is TRBV19, the J call TRBJ2-7, with D tentatively TRBD2 (6 bases). Germline V gene data show CDR1 as LNHDA and CDR2 as SQIVND (reference sequence). Trimming pared 4 bases from V and 0 bases from J, leaving 10 bases between. The CDR3 covers 14 residues. CDR3 coding DNA: TGTGCCAGTAGTACTTGGAGGGACTCCTACGAGCAGTACTTC. It specifies CASSTWRDSYEQYF.

Remarks on this clonotype: Germline is not matched at one junction end, which may reflect a read error. The CDR3 sequence is CAGSLAGGTDTQYF. The CDR3 coding sequence is TGTGCCGGCAGTCTAGCGGGAGGGACAGATACGCAGTATTTT. The genes are TRBV12-3 or TRBV12-4 and TRBJ2-3; TRBD2 matches at 12 bases. This CDR3 has 14 amino acids.

The chain uses TRBV27 and TRBJ1-2; 7 nucleotides line up with TRBD1. Trimming cost V 6 bases and J 2 bases; bases outside gene matches: 3. CDR1 and CDR2 from the germline V gene are MNHEY and SMNVEV (reference sequence). This CDR3 region has 13 residues. CDR3 protein: CASRMGQNYGYTF. The CDR3 region has the DNA TGTGCCAGCAGAATGGGACAGAACTATGGCTACACCTTC.

This clonotype was recorded at least ten times. The rearrangement uses TRBV29-1 and TRBJ2-5; D gene unclear. Trimming removed 4 bases at V and 2 bases at J, with 8 bases between. This CDR3 contains 12 residues. Germline CDR1 and CDR2: SQVTM and ANQGSEA. The DNA of the CDR3 is TGCAGCGTTGGGCTATCACAAGAGACCCAGTACTTC. Its protein is CSVGLSQETQYF.

The chain is built from TRBV20-1 and TRBJ2-7, with D perhaps TRBD2 (5 bases). The DNA end is more similar to TRBJ2-5, so the J call may be wrong. The CDR3 totals 15 residues. Germline assignment: CDR1 DFQATT and CDR2 SNEGSKA (reference sequence). The CDR3 reads CSARSPQLVISTQYF. In nucleotides, the CDR3 is TGCAGTGCTAGGTCGCCTCAACTAGTTATTTCGACCCAGTACTTC.

There are a few counts of this clonotype. The chain employs TRBV12-3 or TRBV12-4 and TRBJ2-5; TRBD2 matches 8 bases. Trimming removed 2 bases from V and 5 bases from J; junction bases left unmatched: 7. CDR3 size: 15 residues. CDR3 region: CASSLFGRAGETQYF. The CDR3 nucleotides read TGTGCCAGCAGTTTATTCGGGAGGGCCGGGGAGACCCAGTACTTC.